The clone carrying this TCR beta chain was counted many times. This record belongs to a study of T-cell reconstitution after alpha-beta-depleted transplantation in children. Unique molecular identifiers were used in preparing the TCRbeta library. TCRdb re-called the PCR reads with MiXCR, one entry per CDR3 protein. The table has approximately 130,000 distinct CDR3 sequences, roughly 9% seen once. Losses at the gene ends were 5 bases for V and 3 bases for J; bases not matched to a gene: 9. Germline V CDR1 and CDR2: MNHEY, SVGAGI. The CDR3 loop spans 17 amino acids. The TCR was taken from a girl under two years old who had a stem cell transplant for combined immunodeficiency, so the T cells may come from the graft donor. V and J are TRBV6-5 and TRBJ2-1; 11 bases agree with TRBD2. The sample here was PBMCs, mostly from graft donor cells, taken 180 days after TCRalphabeta/CD19-depleted stem cell transplant. In nucleotides, the CDR3 is TGTGCCAGCAGTCGCCAAGAACTAGCGGGAGACTACAATGAGCAGTTCTTC. This gives the protein CASSRQELAGDYNEQFF.